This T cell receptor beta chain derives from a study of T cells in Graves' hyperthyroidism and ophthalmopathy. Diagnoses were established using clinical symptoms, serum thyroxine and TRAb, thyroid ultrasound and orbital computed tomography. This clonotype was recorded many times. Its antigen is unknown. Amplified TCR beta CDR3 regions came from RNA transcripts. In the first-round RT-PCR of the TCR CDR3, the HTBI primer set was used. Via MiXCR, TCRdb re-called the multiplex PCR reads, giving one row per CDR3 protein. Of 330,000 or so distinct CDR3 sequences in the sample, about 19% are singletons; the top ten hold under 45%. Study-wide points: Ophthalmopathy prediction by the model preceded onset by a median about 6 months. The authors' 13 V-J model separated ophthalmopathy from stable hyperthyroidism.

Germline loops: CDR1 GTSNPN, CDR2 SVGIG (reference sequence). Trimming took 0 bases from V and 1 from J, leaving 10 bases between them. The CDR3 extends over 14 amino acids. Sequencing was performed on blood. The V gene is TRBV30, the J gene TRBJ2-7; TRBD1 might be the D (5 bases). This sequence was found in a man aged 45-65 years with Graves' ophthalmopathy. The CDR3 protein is CAWSVGAPSYEQYF. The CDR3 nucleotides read TGTGCCTGGAGTGTAGGGGCGCCATCCTACGAGCAGTACTTC.